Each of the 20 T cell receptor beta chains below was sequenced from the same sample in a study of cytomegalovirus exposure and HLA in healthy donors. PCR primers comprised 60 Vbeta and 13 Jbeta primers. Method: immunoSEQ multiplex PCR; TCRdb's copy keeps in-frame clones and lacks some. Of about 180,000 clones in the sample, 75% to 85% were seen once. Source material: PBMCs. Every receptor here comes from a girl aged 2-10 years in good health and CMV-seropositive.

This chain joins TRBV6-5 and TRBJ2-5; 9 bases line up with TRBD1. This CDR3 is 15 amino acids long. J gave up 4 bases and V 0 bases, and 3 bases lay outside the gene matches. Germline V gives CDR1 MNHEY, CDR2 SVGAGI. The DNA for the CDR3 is TGTGCCAGCAGTTACTCGAAGACAGGGGGAGAGACCCAGTACTTC. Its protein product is CASSYSKTGGETQYF.

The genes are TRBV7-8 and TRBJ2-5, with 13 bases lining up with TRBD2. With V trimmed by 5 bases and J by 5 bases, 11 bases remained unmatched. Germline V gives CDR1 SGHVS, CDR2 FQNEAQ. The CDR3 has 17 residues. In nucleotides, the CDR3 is TGTGCCAGCAGCACGAGACTAGCGGGAGGTCCTAACGAGACCCAGTACTTC. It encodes CASSTRLAGGPNETQYF.

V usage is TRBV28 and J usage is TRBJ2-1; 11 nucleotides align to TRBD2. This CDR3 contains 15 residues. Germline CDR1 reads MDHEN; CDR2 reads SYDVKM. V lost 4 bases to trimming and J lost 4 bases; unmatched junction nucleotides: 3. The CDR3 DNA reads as TGTGCCAGCAGTTCACTAGCGGGGGCGTACAATGAGCAGTTCTTC. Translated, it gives CASSSLAGAYNEQFF.

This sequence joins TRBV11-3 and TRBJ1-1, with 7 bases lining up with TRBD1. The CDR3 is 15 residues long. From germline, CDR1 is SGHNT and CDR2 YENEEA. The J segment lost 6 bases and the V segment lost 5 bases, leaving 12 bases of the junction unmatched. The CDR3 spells CASSTTGSGVPEAFF. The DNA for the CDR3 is TGTGCCAGCAGCACGACAGGGTCGGGGGTCCCTGAAGCTTTCTTT.

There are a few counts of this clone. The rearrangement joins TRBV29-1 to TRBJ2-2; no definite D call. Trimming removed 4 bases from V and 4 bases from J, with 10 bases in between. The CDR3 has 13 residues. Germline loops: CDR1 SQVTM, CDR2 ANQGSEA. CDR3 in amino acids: CSVVLTFTGELFF. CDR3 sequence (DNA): TGCAGCGTTGTCCTGACTTTCACCGGGGAGCTGTTTTTT.

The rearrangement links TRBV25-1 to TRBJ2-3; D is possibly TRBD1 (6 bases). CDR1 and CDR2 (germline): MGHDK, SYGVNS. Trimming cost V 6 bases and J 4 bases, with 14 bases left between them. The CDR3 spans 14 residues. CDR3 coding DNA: TGTGCCAGCAGGCTCCAGGGGTCCTCAGATACGCAGTATTTT. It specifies CASRLQGSSDTQYF.

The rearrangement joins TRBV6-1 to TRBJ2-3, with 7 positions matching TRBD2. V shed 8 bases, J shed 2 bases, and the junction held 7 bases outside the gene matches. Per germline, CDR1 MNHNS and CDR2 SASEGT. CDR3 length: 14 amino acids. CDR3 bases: TGTGCCAGCCCCACGGGGGGACCCACAGATACGCAGTATTTT. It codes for CASPTGGPTDTQYF.

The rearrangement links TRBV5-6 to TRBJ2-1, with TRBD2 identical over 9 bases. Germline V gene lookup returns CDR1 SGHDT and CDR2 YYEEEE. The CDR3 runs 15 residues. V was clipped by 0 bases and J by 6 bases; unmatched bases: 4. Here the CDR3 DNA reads TGTGCCAGCAGCTTGGTAGCGGGGGACCTCAATGAGCAGTTCTTC. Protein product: CASSLVAGDLNEQFF.

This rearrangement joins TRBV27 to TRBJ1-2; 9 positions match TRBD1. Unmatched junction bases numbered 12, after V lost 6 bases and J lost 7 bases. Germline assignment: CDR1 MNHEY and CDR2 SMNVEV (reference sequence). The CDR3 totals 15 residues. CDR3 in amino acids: CASRFIRDRAGGYTF. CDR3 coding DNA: TGTGCCAGCAGATTCATCCGGGACAGGGCGGGTGGCTACACCTTC.

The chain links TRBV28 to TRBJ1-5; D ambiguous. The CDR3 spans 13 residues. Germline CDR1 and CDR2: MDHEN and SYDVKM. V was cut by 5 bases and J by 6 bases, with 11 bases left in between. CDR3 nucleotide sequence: TGTGCCAGCAGTCCACCCGGACTTCAGCCCCAGCATTTT. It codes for CASSPPGLQPQHF.

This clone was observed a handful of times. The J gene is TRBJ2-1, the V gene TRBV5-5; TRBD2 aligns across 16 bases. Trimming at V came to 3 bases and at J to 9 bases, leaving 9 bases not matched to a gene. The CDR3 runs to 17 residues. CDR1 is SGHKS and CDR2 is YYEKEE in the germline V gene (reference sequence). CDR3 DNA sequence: TGTGCCAGCAGCTCCCCGGGACTAGCGGGGGGGCTAGGTGAGCAGTTCTTC. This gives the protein CASSSPGLAGGLGEQFF.

DNA for the CDR3: TGTGCCAGCAGCGGAACGGCGGCTGAGCAGTTCTTC. It translates to CASSGTAAEQFF. The gene calls are TRBV7-3 and TRBJ2-1, with no clear D. From germline, CDR1 is SGHTA and CDR2 FQGTGA. V was cut by 5 bases and J by 9 bases, with 11 bases left in between. The CDR3 is 12 residues long.

CDR3 region: CASSLGGLAGAETQYF. In DNA, the CDR3 is TGCGCCAGCAGCTTGGGAGGTTTAGCGGGAGCAGAGACCCAGTACTTC. The rearrangement links TRBV5-1 to TRBJ2-5, with 9 bases that match TRBD2. CDR1 SGHRS and CDR2 YFSETQ come from the germline V gene. This CDR3 is built from 16 residues. V dropped 0 bases and J dropped 4; count of bases not matched to a gene: 7.

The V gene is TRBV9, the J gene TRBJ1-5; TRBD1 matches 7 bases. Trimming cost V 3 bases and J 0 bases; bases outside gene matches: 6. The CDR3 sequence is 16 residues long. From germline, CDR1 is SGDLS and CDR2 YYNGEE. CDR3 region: CASSGGDSYSNQPQHF. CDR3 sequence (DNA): TGTGCCAGCAGCGGGGGGGACAGTTATAGCAATCAGCCCCAGCATTTT.

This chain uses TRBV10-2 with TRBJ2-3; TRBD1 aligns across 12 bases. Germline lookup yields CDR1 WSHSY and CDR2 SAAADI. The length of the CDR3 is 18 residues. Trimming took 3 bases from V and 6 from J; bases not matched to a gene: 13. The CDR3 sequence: CASSDSRDRGLLVDTQYF. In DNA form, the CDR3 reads TGCGCCAGCAGTGATTCCCGGGACAGGGGGCTACTAGTGGATACGCAGTATTTT.

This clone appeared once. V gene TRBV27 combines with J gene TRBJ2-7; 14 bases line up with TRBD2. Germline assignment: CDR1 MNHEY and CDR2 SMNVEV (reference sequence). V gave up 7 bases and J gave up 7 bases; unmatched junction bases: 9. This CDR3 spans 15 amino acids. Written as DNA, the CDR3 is TGTGCCAGCACTTCCGGGACTAGCGGGAGAGCGGAGCAGTACTTC. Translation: CASTSGTSGRAEQYF.

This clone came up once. In DNA form, the CDR3 reads TGTGCCAGCAGTTTCCTAGGCGCGGGGCAGCCCCAGCATTTT. This gives the protein CASSFLGAGQPQHF. The chain couples TRBV28 to TRBJ1-5, with D unresolved. Germline CDR1 MDHEN, CDR2 SYDVKM. V was pared by 3 bases and J by 7 bases, with 13 bases between. The length of the CDR3 is 14 residues.

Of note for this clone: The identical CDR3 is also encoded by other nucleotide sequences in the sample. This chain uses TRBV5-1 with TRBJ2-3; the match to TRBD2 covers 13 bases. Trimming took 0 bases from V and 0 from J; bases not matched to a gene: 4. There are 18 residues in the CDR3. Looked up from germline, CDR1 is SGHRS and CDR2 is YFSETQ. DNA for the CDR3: TGCGCCAGCAGCTTGGGACTAGCGGGGGGACCTAGCACAGATACGCAGTATTTT. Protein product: CASSLGLAGGPSTDTQYF.

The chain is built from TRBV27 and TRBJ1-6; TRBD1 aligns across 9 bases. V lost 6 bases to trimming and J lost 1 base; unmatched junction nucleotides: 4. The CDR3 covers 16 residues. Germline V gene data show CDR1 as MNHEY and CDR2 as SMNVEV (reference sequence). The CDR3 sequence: CASRRQGGSYNSPLHF. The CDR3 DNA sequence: TGTGCCAGCAGGAGACAGGGGGGTTCCTATAATTCACCCCTCCACTTT.

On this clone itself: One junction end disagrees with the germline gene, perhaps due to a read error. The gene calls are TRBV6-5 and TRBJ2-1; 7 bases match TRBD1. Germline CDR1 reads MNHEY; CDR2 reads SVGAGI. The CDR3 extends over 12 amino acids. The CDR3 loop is CTSNKGGKEQFF. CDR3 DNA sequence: TGTACCAGCAACAAAGGGGGCAAGGAGCAGTTCTTC.